Listed below are T cell receptor beta chains from one sample, sequenced in a study of blood T cell repertoires in COVID-19. The assay was immunoSEQ multiplex PCR, and TCRdb's table has in-frame clones only and misses some. The sample lists about 76,000 clones; about 83% were seen once. Material for sequencing was peripheral blood. The receptors shown here come from a man under 40 with acute or convalescent COVID-19. CDR3s include the opening cysteine and the closing phenylalanine or tryptophan. The order of the fields is CDR3 DNA, CDR3 protein, CDR3 length, clone size, D gene, V gene, J gene. D genes are given only for firm matches. Not all rows give a size; the values are once, few, many and, for expanded clones, a class.

cdr3_nt: TGTGCCAGTAGCAGGGAAAGGGCGGCTCATTCACCCCTCCACTTT
cdr3_aa: CASSRERAAHSPLHF
cdr3_length: 15
clone_size: NA
d_call: NA
v_call: TRBV19
j_call: TRBJ1-6

cdr3_nt: TGTGCCAGCAGTTTAATGGGGGCCGAGGGGATAGATGAAAAACTGTTTTTT
cdr3_aa: CASSLMGAEGIDEKLFF
cdr3_length: 17
clone_size: many
d_call: NA
v_call: TRBV28
j_call: TRBJ1-4

cdr3_nt: TGTGCCAGTAGTATTGCGTATGGCAATCAGCCCCAGCATTTT
cdr3_aa: CASSIAYGNQPQHF
cdr3_length: 14
clone_size: NA
d_call: NA
v_call: TRBV19
j_call: TRBJ1-5

cdr3_nt: TGTGCCAGTAGTCTAGGCCCAGGCACAGATACGCAGTATTTT
cdr3_aa: CASSLGPGTDTQYF
cdr3_length: 14
clone_size: NA
d_call: NA
v_call: TRBV19
j_call: TRBJ2-3

cdr3_nt: TGTGCCACACGTCCGGGAACCGGGAGAAAGACCCAGTACTTC
cdr3_aa: CATRPGTGRKTQYF
cdr3_length: 14
clone_size: NA
d_call: NA
v_call: TRBV28
j_call: TRBJ2-5

cdr3_nt: TGTGCCAGTAGTTGGGGAGCGGGGACGACTAATGAAAAACTGTTTTTT
cdr3_aa: CASSWGAGTTNEKLFF
cdr3_length: 16
clone_size: NA
d_call: NA
v_call: TRBV19
j_call: TRBJ1-4

cdr3_nt: TGTGCCAGCAGCCAAGAAGGGGTAAGCAATCAGCCCCAGCATTTT
cdr3_aa: CASSQEGVSNQPQHF
cdr3_length: 15
clone_size: NA
d_call: NA
v_call: TRBV4-2
j_call: TRBJ1-5

cdr3_nt: TGTGCCAGCAGTTTTATGGACCCGGGGGGGAGCTCCTATAATTCACCCCTCCACTTT
cdr3_aa: CASSFMDPGGSSYNSPLHF
cdr3_length: 19
clone_size: NA
d_call: NA
v_call: TRBV28
j_call: TRBJ1-6

cdr3_nt: TGCGCCAGCAGCAATGGACTAGCGGGAGCAGATACGCAGTATTTT
cdr3_aa: CASSNGLAGADTQYF
cdr3_length: 15
clone_size: NA
d_call: TRBD2
v_call: TRBV5-1
j_call: TRBJ2-3

cdr3_nt: TGTGCCAGCAGTTACTCGACGGGGGGCGCGAACACCGGGGAGCTGTTTTTT
cdr3_aa: CASSYSTGGANTGELFF
cdr3_length: 17
clone_size: few
d_call: NA
v_call: TRBV6-2/TRBV6-3
j_call: TRBJ2-2

cdr3_nt: TGTGCCAGCAGCAAGGACAGGGGTTACGACACCGGGGAGCTGTTTTTT
cdr3_aa: CASSKDRGYDTGELFF
cdr3_length: 16
clone_size: NA
d_call: NA
v_call: TRBV21-1
j_call: TRBJ2-2

cdr3_nt: TGCAGCGTCTCCCGGGACAGGGACTCCTACGAGCAGTACTTC
cdr3_aa: CSVSRDRDSYEQYF
cdr3_length: 14
clone_size: NA
d_call: TRBD1
v_call: TRBV29-1
j_call: TRBJ2-7

cdr3_nt: TGTGCCAGCAGTTTAGGAGGGTTCCCTACCTACGAGCAGTACTTC
cdr3_aa: CASSLGGFPTYEQYF
cdr3_length: 15
clone_size: once
d_call: NA
v_call: TRBV27
j_call: TRBJ2-7

cdr3_nt: TGTGCCAGCCGGGGTGGCTCGAACACTGAAGCTTTCTTT
cdr3_aa: CASRGGSNTEAFF
cdr3_length: 13
clone_size: NA
d_call: NA
v_call: TRBV21-1
j_call: TRBJ1-1

cdr3_nt: TGTGCCAGCATCCCAGACAGGATCCTATACGAGCAGTACTTC
cdr3_aa: CASIPDRILYEQYF
cdr3_length: 14
clone_size: NA
d_call: NA
v_call: TRBV5-4
j_call: TRBJ2-7

cdr3_nt: TGTGCCAGCAGTTTGACTAGCGGGAGGTACAATGAGCAGTTCTTC
cdr3_aa: CASSLTSGRYNEQFF
cdr3_length: 15
clone_size: NA
d_call: TRBD2
v_call: TRBV28
j_call: TRBJ2-1

cdr3_nt: TGTGCCAGCAGCGTCTCCGGGGGGCTGGGAACTTGGGCCGGGGAGCTGTTTTTT
cdr3_aa: CASSVSGGLGTWAGELFF
cdr3_length: 18
clone_size: NA
d_call: NA
v_call: TRBV9
j_call: TRBJ2-2

cdr3_nt: TGTGCCAGCAGCTTTAGCGAAAAACTGTTTTTT
cdr3_aa: CASSFSEKLFF
cdr3_length: 11
clone_size: NA
d_call: NA
v_call: TRBV7-9
j_call: TRBJ1-4

cdr3_nt: TGTGCCAGCAGCTCACGAGGGGGTCGTAGTTCACCCCTCCACTTT
cdr3_aa: CASSSRGGRSSPLHF
cdr3_length: 15
clone_size: NA
d_call: NA
v_call: TRBV28
j_call: TRBJ1-6

cdr3_nt: TGCGCCAGCAGCTACCAGGGCGGGGGGCAAGAGACCCAGTACTTC
cdr3_aa: CASSYQGGGQETQYF
cdr3_length: 15
clone_size: NA
d_call: TRBD2
v_call: TRBV5-1
j_call: TRBJ2-5

cdr3_nt: TGTGCCAGCAGTTCCTATCTAGCGGGGCACACAGATACGCAGTATTTT
cdr3_aa: CASSSYLAGHTDTQYF
cdr3_length: 16
clone_size: NA
d_call: TRBD2
v_call: TRBV28
j_call: TRBJ2-3

cdr3_nt: TGTGCCAGCAGTGAAAACAGGGACTATGGCTACACCTTC
cdr3_aa: CASSENRDYGYTF
cdr3_length: 13
clone_size: NA
d_call: NA
v_call: TRBV2
j_call: TRBJ1-2

cdr3_nt: TGTGCCAGCAAGGGTTTGTCAGGGGTAAATGAAAAACTGTTTTTT
cdr3_aa: CASKGLSGVNEKLFF
cdr3_length: 15
clone_size: NA
d_call: NA
v_call: TRBV6-5
j_call: TRBJ1-4

cdr3_nt: TGTGCCAGCAGCTCTCCGGGACAGGGGTTTAACATTCAGTACTTC
cdr3_aa: CASSSPGQGFNIQYF
cdr3_length: 15
clone_size: NA
d_call: TRBD1
v_call: TRBV7-9
j_call: TRBJ2-4

cdr3_nt: TGTGCCAGCAAGCCGGGAAGGGATGAAAAACTGTTTTTT
cdr3_aa: CASKPGRDEKLFF
cdr3_length: 13
clone_size: once
d_call: NA
v_call: TRBV2
j_call: TRBJ1-4

cdr3_nt: TGCAGTGCTAGTCTGGCCGCTCCCGCCGCGTGGACTAGCGCCTACAATGAGCAGTTCTTC
cdr3_aa: CSASLAAPAAWTSAYNEQFF
cdr3_length: 20
clone_size: once
d_call: TRBD2
v_call: TRBV20-1
j_call: TRBJ2-1

cdr3_nt: TGTGCCAGCAGTAAGAGCGGGAGGGAACAAGAGACCCAGTACTTC
cdr3_aa: CASSKSGREQETQYF
cdr3_length: 15
clone_size: NA
d_call: TRBD2
v_call: TRBV2
j_call: TRBJ2-5

cdr3_nt: TGTGCCAGCAGCTTGTGGAGCGGGAGTGGGACCGGGGAGCTGTTTTTT
cdr3_aa: CASSLWSGSGTGELFF
cdr3_length: 16
clone_size: once
d_call: TRBD2
v_call: TRBV5-6
j_call: TRBJ2-2